A selection of T cell receptor beta chains follows, all from one sample in a study of blood T cell repertoires in COVID-19. The assay was immunoSEQ multiplex PCR, and TCRdb's table has in-frame clones only and misses some. In the table there are approximately 670,000 clones, 90% of which are singletons. The source material was peripheral blood. The receptor source for this set is a woman younger than 35 with acute or convalescent COVID-19. Each CDR3 is given with its conserved first and last residue. Fields, in order: V gene, D gene, J gene, clone size, CDR3 DNA, CDR3 protein. D genes are given only for firm matches. Clone size is not always given. Where it is, it says once, few, many or a class for expanded clones.

v_gene: TRBV5-1
d_gene: .
j_gene: TRBJ1-1
abundance: .
CDR3nt: TGCGCCAGCAGCTTCGGACAGTTGAACACTGAAGCTTTCTTT
CDR3aa: CASSFGQLNTEAFF

v_gene: TRBV6-5
d_gene: .
j_gene: TRBJ2-3
abundance: .
CDR3nt: TGTGCCAGCAGCCCCGCGGGAGATACGCAGTATTTT
CDR3aa: CASSPAGDTQYF

v_gene: TRBV5-6
d_gene: .
j_gene: TRBJ2-7
abundance: .
CDR3nt: TGTGCCAGCAGCCCTATTCCCGGGGGAAACGAGCAGTACTTC
CDR3aa: CASSPIPGGNEQYF

v_gene: TRBV7-3
d_gene: .
j_gene: TRBJ1-1
abundance: .
CDR3nt: TGTGCCAGCAGCTTAGACCACGGGAGCTTTACTGAAGCTTTCTTT
CDR3aa: CASSLDHGSFTEAFF

v_gene: TRBV19
d_gene: TRBD1
j_gene: TRBJ1-2
abundance: .
CDR3nt: TGTGCCAGTACCGCGACAGGGGGCGTCTATGGCTACACCTTC
CDR3aa: CASTATGGVYGYTF

v_gene: TRBV25-1
d_gene: .
j_gene: TRBJ1-2
abundance: .
CDR3nt: TGTGCCAGCAGTCCCACATTAGGGGTTGGCTATGGCTACACCTTC
CDR3aa: CASSPTLGVGYGYTF

v_gene: TRBV6-5
d_gene: TRBD1
j_gene: TRBJ1-5
abundance: .
CDR3nt: TGTGCCAGCGGGGGGACAGGGAATCAGCCCCAGCATTTT
CDR3aa: CASGGTGNQPQHF

v_gene: TRBV7-3
d_gene: .
j_gene: TRBJ2-1
abundance: .
CDR3nt: TGTGCCAGCAGCTTAAGTGGGGGGATTGAGCAGTTCTTC
CDR3aa: CASSLSGGIEQFF

v_gene: TRBV9
d_gene: .
j_gene: TRBJ1-2
abundance: .
CDR3nt: TGTGCCAGCAGCGTAGATGCAGGTGGCTACACCTTC
CDR3aa: CASSVDAGGYTF

v_gene: TRBV7-8
d_gene: .
j_gene: TRBJ1-1
abundance: few
CDR3nt: TGTGCCAGCAGCTTATGGTACCGGGATGAAGCTTTCTTT
CDR3aa: CASSLWYRDEAFF

v_gene: TRBV29-1
d_gene: .
j_gene: TRBJ2-3
abundance: .
CDR3nt: TGCAGCGGGGTCCCTGGGGCCGGTGGAGATACGCAGTATTTT
CDR3aa: CSGVPGAGGDTQYF

v_gene: TRBV5-8
d_gene: .
j_gene: TRBJ1-2
abundance: .
CDR3nt: TGTGCCAGCAGCTCCCCGGCGTGGAGAGGAGGATATGGCTACACCTTC
CDR3aa: CASSSPAWRGGYGYTF

v_gene: TRBV19
d_gene: TRBD1
j_gene: TRBJ1-1
abundance: .
CDR3nt: TGTGCCAGTACAGGGGGCCCTGAAGCTTTCTTT
CDR3aa: CASTGGPEAFF

v_gene: TRBV5-6
d_gene: TRBD1
j_gene: TRBJ2-7
abundance: .
CDR3nt: TGTGCCAGCAGCCCGGACAGGGATGGAGAGCAGTACTTC
CDR3aa: CASSPDRDGEQYF

v_gene: TRBV5-1
d_gene: TRBD1
j_gene: TRBJ1-1
abundance: once
CDR3nt: TGCGCCAGCAGCACCCGGACAGGGCTGAACACTGAAGCTTTCTTT
CDR3aa: CASSTRTGLNTEAFF

v_gene: TRBV11-3
d_gene: TRBD1
j_gene: TRBJ1-2
abundance: .
CDR3nt: TGTGCCAGCAGCTTCCATAGGCACAGGGGGGATGGCTACACCTTC
CDR3aa: CASSFHRHRGDGYTF

v_gene: TRBV30
d_gene: .
j_gene: TRBJ1-1
abundance: .
CDR3nt: TGTGCCTGGAGAAGACACAAGAACACTGAAGCTTTCTTT
CDR3aa: CAWRRHKNTEAFF

v_gene: TRBV6-2/TRBV6-3
d_gene: .
j_gene: TRBJ2-1
abundance: .
CDR3nt: TGTGCCAGCAGTTACTCTGAGGAGGCCAATGAGCAGTTCTTC
CDR3aa: CASSYSEEANEQFF

v_gene: TRBV9
d_gene: .
j_gene: TRBJ2-7
abundance: .
CDR3nt: TGTGCCAGCAGCCCCGGAGACCTACAGGGATCCGAGCAGTACTTC
CDR3aa: CASSPGDLQGSEQYF